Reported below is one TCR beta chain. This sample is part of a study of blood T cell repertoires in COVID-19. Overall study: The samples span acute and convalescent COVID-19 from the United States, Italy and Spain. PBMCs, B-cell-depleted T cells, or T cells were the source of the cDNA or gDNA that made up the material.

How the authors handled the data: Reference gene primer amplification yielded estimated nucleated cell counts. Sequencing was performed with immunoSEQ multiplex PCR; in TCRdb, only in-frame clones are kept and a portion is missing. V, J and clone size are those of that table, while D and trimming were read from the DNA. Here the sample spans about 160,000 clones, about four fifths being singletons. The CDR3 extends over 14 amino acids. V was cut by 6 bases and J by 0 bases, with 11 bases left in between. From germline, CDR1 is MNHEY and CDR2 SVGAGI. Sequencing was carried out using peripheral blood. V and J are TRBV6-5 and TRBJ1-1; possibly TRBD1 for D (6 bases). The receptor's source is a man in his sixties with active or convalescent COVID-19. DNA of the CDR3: TGTGCCAGCAGCCTACAGGGTTTGAACACTGAAGCTTTCTTT. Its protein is CASSLQGLNTEAFF.